A selection of T cell receptor beta chains follows, all from one sample in a study of blood T cell repertoires in COVID-19. Sequencing was performed with immunoSEQ multiplex PCR; in TCRdb, only in-frame clones are kept and a portion is missing. The sample comprises 490,000 or so clones, 85% to 90% of which are singletons, and over 1.5% rests with the top ten. Material for sequencing was PBMCs or T cells enriched from blood (not recorded which). The receptor source for this set is a woman in her thirties or forties who had recovered from COVID-19. Each CDR3 is given with its conserved first and last residue.

v_call	cdr3_aa
TRBV5-1	CASSPGQGITQYF
TRBV7-9	CASSSDGRDFYYTYEQYF
TRBV24-1	CATSAGTGSYEQYF
TRBV3-1/TRBV3-2	CASSQLGLAGTGEQFF
TRBV11-2	CASSFYQGADTEAFF
TRBV27	CASSLGRDYSNEQFF
TRBV18	CASSSGTGGTGELFF
TRBV7-2	CASSLQGSYGNTIYF
TRBV15	CATSRDYSYNSPLHF
TRBV12-5	CASGSGTSRSSYNSPLHF
TRBV3-1/TRBV3-2	CASSQGPRGLLPRAYEQYF
TRBV5-1	CASSIRTVTSQETQYF
TRBV2	CASTRTGGPTEAFF
TRBV27	CASSTYRRGSSYNSPLHF
TRBV10-3	CAISGQGAAYGYTF
TRBV5-1	CASRWEGGGQYF
TRBV5-4	CASSPRDGGNTEAFF
TRBV13	CASSPQKGWYGYTF
TRBV12-3/TRBV12-4	CASSSGQYEQYF
TRBV2	CASSQDGRGYEQYF
TRBV11-2	CASRHPGRTGNTIYF
TRBV18	CASSPGATNTEAFF
TRBV29-1	CSVVGSRESSYEQYF
TRBV30	CAWSGASGRASYNEQFF
TRBV6-8	CASSYPSRQGFSNQPQHF
TRBV24-1	CATSDYIISSTGSTDTQYF
TRBV9	CASSVESPQNTGELFF
TRBV5-1	CASSLAQTGGYGYTF
TRBV12-3/TRBV12-4	CASSLGDRGHF
TRBV10-3	CAISESRWEETQYF
TRBV7-2	CASGGASGTVNEQFF
TRBV18	CASSPRPSGYEQYF
TRBV10-3	CAIKFSGSARDTQYF
TRBV30	CAWSVLSDTQYF
TRBV7-2	CASSLAPRTGSDF
TRBV7-6	CASSTLGTLSETQYF
TRBV19	CASSSTWGVITEAFF
TRBV18	CASSLQGLGNTIYF
TRBV4-3	CASSQDLGSQETQYF
TRBV7-2	CASSLTGGAYEQYF
TRBV19	CASQGQLNQPQHF
TRBV9	CASSPFLSGYNEQFF
TRBV25-1	CASSEYTGGITDTQYF
TRBV24-1	CATSAFAGGTDTQYF
TRBV28	CASSLGTPQYGYTF
TRBV5-1	CASSRLAGVANTGELFF
TRBV11-3	CASSLRTGGPETQYF
TRBV7-2	CASSSGTGPYEQYF
TRBV28	CASSVSRPRLHF
TRBV29-1	CSASTGSGTEAFF
TRBV7-2	CASSMTGINQPQHF
TRBV2	CASSTGQTSGNTIYF
TRBV11-3	CASSATAGTDNEQFF
TRBV7-2	CASSPSPSGYEQYF
TRBV11-3	CASRTSGRKETQYF
TRBV5-5	CASSVTGAHEETQYF
TRBV7-8	CASSLTYRGADQPQHF
TRBV15	CATSSEQGTEAFF
TRBV11-2	CASSPPLVPPHNEQFF